This T cell receptor (beta chain) was found in a study of blood T cell repertoires in COVID-19 (dated by TCRdb to the early 2020s). About the study as a whole: The collaborator samples originated in the United States, Italy and Spain and spanned the acute and convalescent phases of COVID-19. The prospective study material was composed of cDNA or gDNA derived from T cells, B-cell-depleted T cells, or PBMCs. The dataset comprised deeply sampled blood TCRbeta repertoires from subjects exposed to, actively infected with, or recovered from COVID-19. Where HLA class I and class II types were available, the types were taken from metadata supplied by the sample provider, not from assay-based typing. The samples were drawn from the first 160 participants of the ongoing ImmuneRACE study and from over a thousand subjects provided by 6 global collaborators. The repertoires were released in a freely available public database intended as a resource for research on the immune response to SARS-CoV-2. A de-identified subject ID, COVID-19 status, age in years and sex were almost always included in the sample metadata. Overall study results and their limits: The quantity of clinical and demographic metadata differed by source and by participant and was supplied without curation.

The collaborating institutions used their own protocols to collect whole blood in K2EDTA tubes. For TCRbeta analysis, collaborator samples were shipped as frozen whole blood, as isolated PBMCs, or as DNA extracted from either sample type. TCRbeta CDR3 regions were amplified from genomic DNA by means of the immunoSEQ Assay, a bias-controlled multiplex PCR. The study's processing was this. Within the assay, amplification of reference gene primers was used to estimate how many nucleated cells each sample contained. To quantify the absolute abundance of each unique TCRbeta CDR3 rearrangement, sequence reads were collapsed and filtered. For each sample, productive Simpson clonality was calculated as the square root of Simpson's diversity index across productive rearrangements. Held by TCRdb, this immuneACCESS table contains in-frame sequences only and omits some clones. Under half of the omission traces to an unresolved V gene where checked; the cause of the rest is unknown. V and J calls and clone size are as listed in that table; D and trimming were resolved from the DNA. Counted in this sample were about 62,000 clones; roughly 85% of them appeared once. 1.3% of the sample is in the top ten clones.

A remark on this clone: This clone's antigen is unknown. No base quality information exists; no much larger clone differs at one position.

The origin of this receptor is a woman aged 80 or older with acute or convalescent COVID-19. Sequencing was done on a sample of peripheral blood.

The DNA reads TGTGCCAGCAGCGTGACTAGCGGGGGGCACAATGAGCAGTTCTTC. This encodes CASSVTSGGHNEQFF. This sequence uses TRBV7-9 and TRBJ2-1; 13 middle bases align to TRBD2. Per the germline V gene (reference sequence), SEHNR is the CDR1 and FQNEAQ is the CDR2. V loses 5 bases at its end and J loses 5 bases; junction bases beyond the gene matches: 3. Counted from cysteine to phenylalanine, this CDR3 has 15 amino acids. The only DNA kept is the CDR3, 45 bases in frame from the first base.